A selection of T cell receptor beta chains follows, all from one sample in a study of OX40 agonist ivuxolimab in advanced cancers. Assay: immunoSEQ multiplex PCR; the TCRdb copy retains only in-frame clones and omits some. The table shows 77,000 or so clones, with 94% occurring only once. The sequenced sample was CD4+ or CD8+ T cells sorted from blood, obtained in a trial of the OX40 agonist ivuxolimab. These receptors all stem from an adult with an advanced solid tumor such as melanoma, head and neck, liver or kidney cancer. Each CDR3 is given with its conserved first and last residue. The order of the fields is V gene, clone size, J gene, D gene, CDR3 DNA, CDR3 protein. A D gene is named only where the DNA matches it firmly. Clone sizes are given selectively: once, few, many, or a class where the clone is expanded.

TRBV4-1,NA,TRBJ2-5,NA,TGCGCCAGCAGCCATCCCGCGGGTGAGAGCCTCGGCCAAGAGACCCAGTACTTC,CASSHPAGESLGQETQYF
TRBV5-1,few,TRBJ2-2,TRBD2,TGCGCCAGCAGCTTCCGGTTAGCGGGAGCGGGCGGGGAGCTGTTTTTT,CASSFRLAGAGGELFF
TRBV27,NA,TRBJ2-1,NA,TGTGCCAGCAGTTTACCCGACCACCTCAATGAGCAGTTCTTC,CASSLPDHLNEQFF
TRBV13,NA,TRBJ2-7,NA,TGTGCCAGCAGCCGGGCCTACGAGCAGTACTTC,CASSRAYEQYF
TRBV6-5,NA,TRBJ2-2,NA,TGTGCCAGCTTTAACGGGGAGCTGTTTTTT,CASFNGELFF
TRBV27,NA,TRBJ1-5,NA,TGTGCCAGCAGTTTGGGGCAGAGCAATCAGCCCCAGCATTTT,CASSLGQSNQPQHF
TRBV5-1,NA,TRBJ2-3,NA,TGCGCCAGCAGCCGGGGACCTTCAACGGGCACAGATACGCAGTATTTT,CASSRGPSTGTDTQYF
TRBV2,NA,TRBJ2-5,NA,TGTGCCAGCAGAGGGGGCGGGGAAGAGACCCAGTACTTC,CASRGGGEETQYF
TRBV15,NA,TRBJ2-5,NA,TGTGCCACCAGCAGAGGGGCGGCGAACCAAGAGACCCAGTACTTC,CATSRGAANQETQYF
TRBV2,NA,TRBJ1-3,NA,TGTGCCAGCAGTGAAGACGGGACGGCCAGCTCTGGAAACACCATATATTTT,CASSEDGTASSGNTIYF
TRBV7-6,NA,TRBJ2-5,NA,TGTGCCAGCAGCTTAGAGGGGGTCGCGTACCAAGAGACCCAGTACTTC,CASSLEGVAYQETQYF
TRBV27,NA,TRBJ1-6,TRBD1,TGTGCCAGCGGACGAACAGGGGGCTCCTATAATTCACCCCTCCACTTT,CASGRTGGSYNSPLHF
TRBV6-1,NA,TRBJ2-7,NA,TGTGCCTCACGGGCGCGGGCCGAGCAGTACTTC,CASRARAEQYF
TRBV27,NA,TRBJ1-1,TRBD1,TGTGCCAGCAGTCAGGGGGCCTGGGCTGAAGCTTTCTTT,CASSQGAWAEAFF
TRBV7-9,NA,TRBJ2-1,TRBD2,TGTGCCAGCAGCCCACGGACTAGCGGGAGAAGGTATGAGCAGTTCTTC,CASSPRTSGRRYEQFF
TRBV11-2,NA,TRBJ2-3,NA,TGTGCCAGCAGCTTAGAGTTTGCCGGAGATACGCAGTATTTT,CASSLEFAGDTQYF
TRBV7-9,NA,TRBJ2-7,TRBD2,TGTGCCAGCAGCCCGGGGGGGTTCGAGCAGTACTTC,CASSPGGFEQYF
TRBV18,few,TRBJ2-2,NA,TGTGCCAGCTCACCAGTGCTGGGGTTGAACACCGGGGAGCTGTTTTTT,CASSPVLGLNTGELFF
TRBV7-9,NA,TRBJ2-7,NA,TGTGCCAGCAGCCCCGGGCCCCACGGCAACGGGCAGTACTTC,CASSPGPHGNGQYF
TRBV27,NA,TRBJ2-7,NA,TGTGCCAGCAGTATATCACCGGAGGGCTCCTACGAGCAGTACTTC,CASSISPEGSYEQYF
TRBV4-3,NA,TRBJ1-4,NA,TGCGCCAGCTCGCTTGCAACTAATGAAAAACTGTTTTTT,CASSLATNEKLFF
TRBV5-6,NA,TRBJ1-1,NA,TGTGCCAGCAGCTTGGCATCCGGGAACACTGAAGCTTTCTTT,CASSLASGNTEAFF
TRBV27,NA,TRBJ2-7,NA,TGTGCCAGCAGTTTGGGGAGCAGCCACTACGAGCAGTACTTC,CASSLGSSHYEQYF
TRBV29-1,NA,TRBJ2-2,TRBD1,TGCAGCGTTGAAGTAGGGGACAGGGCGGTCGGGGAGCTGTTTTTT,CSVEVGDRAVGELFF
TRBV28,NA,TRBJ1-5,TRBD1,TGTGCCAGCAGTCTATATGACAGGGATCAGCCCCAGCATTTT,CASSLYDRDQPQHF